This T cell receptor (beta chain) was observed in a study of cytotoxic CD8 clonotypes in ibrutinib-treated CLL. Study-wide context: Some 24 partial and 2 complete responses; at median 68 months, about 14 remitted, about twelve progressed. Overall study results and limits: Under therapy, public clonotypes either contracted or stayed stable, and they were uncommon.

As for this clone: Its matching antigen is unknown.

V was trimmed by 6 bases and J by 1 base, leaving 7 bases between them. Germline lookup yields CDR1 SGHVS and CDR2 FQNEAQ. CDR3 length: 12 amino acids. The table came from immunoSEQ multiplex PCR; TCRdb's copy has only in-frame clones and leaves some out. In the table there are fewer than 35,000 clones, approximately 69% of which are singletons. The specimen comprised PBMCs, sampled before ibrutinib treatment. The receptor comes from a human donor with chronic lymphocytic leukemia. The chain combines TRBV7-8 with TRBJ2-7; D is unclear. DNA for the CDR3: TGTGCCAGCAGTTTCAGTTCCTACGAGCAGTACTTC. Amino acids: CASSFSSYEQYF. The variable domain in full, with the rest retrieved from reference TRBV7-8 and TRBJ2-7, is GAGVSQSPRYKVAKRGQDVALRCDPISGHVSLFWYQQALGQGPEFLTYFQNEAQLDKSGLPSDRFFAERPEGSVSTLKIQRTQQEDSAVYLCASSFSSYEQYFGPGTRLTVT.